This TCR beta chain was captured in a study of blood T cell repertoires in COVID-19. Germline CDR1 reads SGHNT; CDR2 reads YYREEE (reference sequence). This CDR3 comprises 12 residues. The table came from immunoSEQ multiplex PCR; TCRdb's copy has only in-frame clones and leaves some out. The sample yields 160,000 or so clones, around 76% seen once. The V and J genes are TRBV5-4 and TRBJ2-3, with 9 nucleotides matching TRBD2. The clonotype comes from a woman in her 70s with acute or convalescent COVID-19. The sequenced sample consisted of peripheral blood. The CDR3, as DNA: TGTGCTAGCGGGGGCCCGGCGGATACGCAGTATTTT. It specifies CASGGPADTQYF. Full variable domain (outside the CDR3, taken from reference TRBV5-4 and TRBJ2-3): ETGVTQSPTHLIKTRGQQVTLRCSSQSGHNTVSWYQQALGQGPQFIFQYYREEENGRGNFPPRFSGLQFPNYSSELNVNALELDDSALYLCASGGPADTQYFGPGTRLTVL.